Sequencing of this T cell receptor beta chain was carried out in a study of ipilimumab plus nivolumab after autologous stem cell transplantation. Across the whole study: A median of about 8 nivolumab and 5 ipilimumab doses were given. Study results and caveats: TCR repertoire, Treg phenotype and gut microbiota reportedly support more study of this approach.

The repertoire was sequenced with immunoSEQ multiplex PCR; TCRdb's copy has only in-frame clones and lacks some. The sample records 40,000 to 45,000 clones, around 92% being singletons. Checkpoint therapy with ipilimumab 1 mg/kg began 14 to 28 days after transplant. Through week 26, nivolumab 3 mg/kg IV was given weeks 1, 4, 7, 10, then biweekly. This clone was found once. What it binds is unknown. The CDR3 length is 14 residues. V was pared by 6 bases and J by 1 base, with 5 bases of the junction left unmatched. The germline V gene has CDR1 MNHNS and CDR2 SASEGT. The clonotype was recovered from a male donor with multiple myeloma. The sequences come from PBMCs, collected in a trial of ipilimumab plus nivolumab as post-transplant consolidation. The genes are TRBV6-1 and TRBJ1-1; 7 bases fit TRBD1. The CDR3, as DNA: TGTGCCAGCAGCACGGACAGGACGAACACTGAAGCTTTCTTT. As protein: CASSTDRTNTEAFF.